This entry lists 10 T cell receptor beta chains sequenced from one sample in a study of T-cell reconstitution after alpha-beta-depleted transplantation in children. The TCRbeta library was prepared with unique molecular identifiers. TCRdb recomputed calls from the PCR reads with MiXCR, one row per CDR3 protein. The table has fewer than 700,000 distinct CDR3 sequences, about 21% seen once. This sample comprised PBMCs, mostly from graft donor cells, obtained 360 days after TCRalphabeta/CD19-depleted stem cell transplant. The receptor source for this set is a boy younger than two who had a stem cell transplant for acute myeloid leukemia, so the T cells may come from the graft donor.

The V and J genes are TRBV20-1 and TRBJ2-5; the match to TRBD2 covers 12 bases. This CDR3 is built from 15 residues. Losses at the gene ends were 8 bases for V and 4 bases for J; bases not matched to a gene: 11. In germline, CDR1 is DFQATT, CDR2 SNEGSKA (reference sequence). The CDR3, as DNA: TGCAGTTCATTAGGGGCTAGCGGGGGGGGAGAGACCCAGTACTTC. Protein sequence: CSSLGASGGGETQYF.

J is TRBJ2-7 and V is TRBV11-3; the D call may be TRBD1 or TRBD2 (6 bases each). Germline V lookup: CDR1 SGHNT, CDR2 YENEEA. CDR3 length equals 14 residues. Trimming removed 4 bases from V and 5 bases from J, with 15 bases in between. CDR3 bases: TGTGCCAGCAGCTCGCGCTCGGGGGCGGACGAGCAGTACTTC. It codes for CASSSRSGADEQYF.

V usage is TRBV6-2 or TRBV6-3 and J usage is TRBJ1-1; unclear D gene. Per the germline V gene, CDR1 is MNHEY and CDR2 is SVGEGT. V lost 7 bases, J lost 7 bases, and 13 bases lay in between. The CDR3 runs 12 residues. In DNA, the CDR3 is TGTGCCAGCACTAAAGGGAGGCTTGAAGCTTTCTTT. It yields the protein CASTKGRLEAFF.

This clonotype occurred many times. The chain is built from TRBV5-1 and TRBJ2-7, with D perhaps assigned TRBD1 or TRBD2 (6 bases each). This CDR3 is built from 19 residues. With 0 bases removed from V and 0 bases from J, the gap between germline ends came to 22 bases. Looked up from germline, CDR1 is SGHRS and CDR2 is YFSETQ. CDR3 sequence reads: CASSLVAGHRTPSSYEQYV. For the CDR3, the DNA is TGCGCCAGCAGCTTGGTCGCGGGACACCGTACCCCTAGCTCCTACGAGCAGTACGTC.

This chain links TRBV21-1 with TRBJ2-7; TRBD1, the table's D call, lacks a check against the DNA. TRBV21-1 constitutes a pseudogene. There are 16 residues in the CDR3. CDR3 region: CASSKDNRTIDYEQYF. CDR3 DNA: TGTGCCAGCAGCAAAGACAATCGGACAATTGACTACGAGCAGTACTTC.

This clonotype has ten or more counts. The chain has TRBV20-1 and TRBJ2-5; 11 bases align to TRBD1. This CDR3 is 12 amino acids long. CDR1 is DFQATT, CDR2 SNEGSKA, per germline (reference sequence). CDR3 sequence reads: CSARTGGETQYF. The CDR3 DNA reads TGCAGCGCTCGGACAGGGGGCGAGACCCAGTACTTC.

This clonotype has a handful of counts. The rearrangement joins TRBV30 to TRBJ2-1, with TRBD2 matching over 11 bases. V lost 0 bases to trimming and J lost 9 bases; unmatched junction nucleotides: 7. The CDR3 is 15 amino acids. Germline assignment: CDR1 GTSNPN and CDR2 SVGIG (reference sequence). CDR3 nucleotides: TGTGCCTGGAGTGTTATAGCGGGGGGGCCTGGTGAGCAGTTCTTC. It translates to CAWSVIAGGPGEQFF.

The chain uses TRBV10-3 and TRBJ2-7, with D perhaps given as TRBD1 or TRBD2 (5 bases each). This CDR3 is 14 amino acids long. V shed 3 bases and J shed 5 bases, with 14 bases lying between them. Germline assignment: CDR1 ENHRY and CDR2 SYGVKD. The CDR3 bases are TGTGCCATCAGTGAAGGATCCCTGGGGGACGAGCAGTACGTC. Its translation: CAISEGSLGDEQYV.

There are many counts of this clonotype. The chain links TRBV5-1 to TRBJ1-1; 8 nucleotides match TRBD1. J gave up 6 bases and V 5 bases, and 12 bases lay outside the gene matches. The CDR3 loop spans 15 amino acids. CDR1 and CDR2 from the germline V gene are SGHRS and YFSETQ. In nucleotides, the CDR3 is TGCGCCAGCAGTTCTACGGACAGGGAAAATGCTGAAGCTTTCTTT. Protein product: CASSSTDRENAEAFF.

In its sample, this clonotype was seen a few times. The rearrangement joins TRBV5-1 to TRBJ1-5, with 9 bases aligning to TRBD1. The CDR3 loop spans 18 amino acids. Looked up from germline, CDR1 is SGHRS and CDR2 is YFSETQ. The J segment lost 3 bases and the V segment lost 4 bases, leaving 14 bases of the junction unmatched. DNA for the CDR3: TGCGCCAGCAGCCCGGGCACGGGACAGGGAAGCATCAATCAGCCCCAGCATTTT. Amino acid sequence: CASSPGTGQGSINQPQHF.